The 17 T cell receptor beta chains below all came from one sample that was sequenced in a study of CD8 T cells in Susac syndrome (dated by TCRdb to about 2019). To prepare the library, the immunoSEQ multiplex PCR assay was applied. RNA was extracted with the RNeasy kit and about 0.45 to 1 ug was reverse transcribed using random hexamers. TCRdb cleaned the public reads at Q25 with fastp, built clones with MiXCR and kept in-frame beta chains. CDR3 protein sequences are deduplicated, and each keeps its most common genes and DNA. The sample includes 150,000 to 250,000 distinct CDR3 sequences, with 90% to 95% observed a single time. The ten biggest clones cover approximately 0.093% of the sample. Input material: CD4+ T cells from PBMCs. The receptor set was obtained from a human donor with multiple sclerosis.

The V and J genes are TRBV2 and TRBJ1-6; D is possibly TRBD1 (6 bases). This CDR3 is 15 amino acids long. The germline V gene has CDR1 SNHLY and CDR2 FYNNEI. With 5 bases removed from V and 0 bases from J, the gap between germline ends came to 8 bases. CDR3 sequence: CASSPGASYNSPLHF. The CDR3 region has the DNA TGTGCCAGCAGTCCGGGGGCCTCCTATAATTCACCCCTCCACTTT.

This CDR3 is CSASTSGSWGDEQYF. The CDR3 coding sequence is TGCAGTGCTTCGACTAGCGGGAGTTGGGGCGACGAGCAGTACTTC. The V and J genes are TRBV20-1 and TRBJ2-7; 12 positions agree with TRBD2. Trimming at V came to 5 bases and at J to 5 bases, leaving 10 bases not matched to a gene. The length of the CDR3 is 15 residues. The germline CDR1 and CDR2 sequences are DFQATT and SNEGSKA (reference sequence).

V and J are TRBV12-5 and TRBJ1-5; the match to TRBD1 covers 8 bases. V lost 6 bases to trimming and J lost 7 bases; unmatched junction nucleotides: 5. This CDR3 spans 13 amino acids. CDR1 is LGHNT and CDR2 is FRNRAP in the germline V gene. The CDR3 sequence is CASGLQGDQPQHF. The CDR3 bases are TGTGCTAGTGGCTTACAGGGGGACCAGCCCCAGCATTTT.

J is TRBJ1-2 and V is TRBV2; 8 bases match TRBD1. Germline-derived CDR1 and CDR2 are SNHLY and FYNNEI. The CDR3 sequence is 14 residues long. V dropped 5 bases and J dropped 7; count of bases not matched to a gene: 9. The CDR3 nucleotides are TGTGCCAGCAGTTCTGACAGGGGAAGTCGTGGCTACACCTTC. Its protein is CASSSDRGSRGYTF.

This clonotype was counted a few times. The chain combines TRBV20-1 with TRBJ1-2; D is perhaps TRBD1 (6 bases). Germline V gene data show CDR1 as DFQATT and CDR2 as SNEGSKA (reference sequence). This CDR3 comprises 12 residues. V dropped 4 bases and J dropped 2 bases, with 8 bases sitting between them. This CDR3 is CSATQGNYGYTF. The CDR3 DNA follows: TGCAGTGCTACACAGGGCAACTATGGCTACACCTTC.

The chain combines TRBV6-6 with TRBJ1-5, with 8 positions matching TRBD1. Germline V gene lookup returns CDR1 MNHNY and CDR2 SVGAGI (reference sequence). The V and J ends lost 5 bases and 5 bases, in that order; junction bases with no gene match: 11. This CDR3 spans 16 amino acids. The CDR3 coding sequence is TGTGCCAGCAGTCCTAACAGGGGGACACTCGATCAGCCCCAGCATTTT. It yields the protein CASSPNRGTLDQPQHF.

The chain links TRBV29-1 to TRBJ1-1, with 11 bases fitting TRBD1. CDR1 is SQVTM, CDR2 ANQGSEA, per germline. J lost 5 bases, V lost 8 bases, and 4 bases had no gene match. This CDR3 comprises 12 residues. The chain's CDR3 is CSSRDRGTEAFF. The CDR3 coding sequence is TGCAGCTCCCGGGACAGGGGGACTGAAGCTTTCTTT.

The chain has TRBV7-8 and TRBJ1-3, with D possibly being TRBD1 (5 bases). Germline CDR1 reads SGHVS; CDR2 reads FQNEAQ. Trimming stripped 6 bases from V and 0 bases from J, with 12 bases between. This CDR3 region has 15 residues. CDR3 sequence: CASSLRGVSGNTIYF. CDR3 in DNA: TGTGCCAGCAGTTTGAGAGGGGTCTCTGGAAACACCATATATTTT. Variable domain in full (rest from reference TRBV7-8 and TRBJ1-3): GAGVSQSPRYKVAKRGQDVALRCDPISGHVSLFWYQQALGQGPEFLTYFQNEAQLDKSGLPSDRFFAERPEGSVSTLKIQRTQQEDSAVYLCASSLRGVSGNTIYFGEGSWLTVV.

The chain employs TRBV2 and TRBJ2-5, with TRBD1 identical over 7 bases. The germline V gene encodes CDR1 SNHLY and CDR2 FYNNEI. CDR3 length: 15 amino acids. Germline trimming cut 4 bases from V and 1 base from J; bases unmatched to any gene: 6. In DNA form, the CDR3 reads TGTGCCAGCAGTGCCCTACAGGGGTCCCAAGAGACCCAGTACTTC. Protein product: CASSALQGSQETQYF. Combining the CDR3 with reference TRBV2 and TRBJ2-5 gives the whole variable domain EPEVTQTPSHQVTQMGQEVILRCVPISNHLYFYWYRQILGQKVEFLVSFYNNEISEKSEIFDDQFSVERPDGSNFTLKIRSTKLEDSAMYFCASSALQGSQETQYFGPGTRLLVL.

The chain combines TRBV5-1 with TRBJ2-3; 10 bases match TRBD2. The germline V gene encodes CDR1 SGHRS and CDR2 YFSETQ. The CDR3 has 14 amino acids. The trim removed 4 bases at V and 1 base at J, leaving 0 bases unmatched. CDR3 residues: CASSTSGGTDTQYF. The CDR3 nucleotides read TGCGCCAGCAGCACTAGCGGGGGCACAGATACGCAGTATTTT.

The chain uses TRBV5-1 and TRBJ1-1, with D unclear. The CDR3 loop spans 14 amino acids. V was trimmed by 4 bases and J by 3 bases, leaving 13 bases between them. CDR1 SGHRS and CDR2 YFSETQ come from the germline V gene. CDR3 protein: CASSEGAAYTEAFF. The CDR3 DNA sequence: TGCGCCAGCAGCGAGGGAGCGGCGTACACTGAAGCTTTCTTT.

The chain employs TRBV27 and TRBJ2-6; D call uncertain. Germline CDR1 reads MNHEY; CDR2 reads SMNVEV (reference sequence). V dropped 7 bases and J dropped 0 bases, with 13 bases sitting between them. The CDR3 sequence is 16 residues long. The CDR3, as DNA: TGTGCCAGCACCCAACGGGCGGTCTCTGGGGCCAACGTCCTGACTTTC. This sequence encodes CASTQRAVSGANVLTF.

CDR3 DNA: TGCAGTGCACGCAAGGGGCCCTTAAGGGACACCATATATTTT. It encodes CSARKGPLRDTIYF. V and J are TRBV20-1 and TRBJ1-3, with D possibly TRBD1 on 5 matching bases. Germline V gene sequence: CDR1 DFQATT, CDR2 SNEGSKA (reference sequence). This CDR3 is built from 14 residues. V lost 6 bases and J lost 8, with 20 bases in between.

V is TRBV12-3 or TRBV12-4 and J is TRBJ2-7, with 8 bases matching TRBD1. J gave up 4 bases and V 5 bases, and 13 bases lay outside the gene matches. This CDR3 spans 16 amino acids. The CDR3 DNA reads TGTGCCAGCAGTCCCCGGGGAAGGACAGGGTCTTACGAGCAGTACTTC. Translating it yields CASSPRGRTGSYEQYF.

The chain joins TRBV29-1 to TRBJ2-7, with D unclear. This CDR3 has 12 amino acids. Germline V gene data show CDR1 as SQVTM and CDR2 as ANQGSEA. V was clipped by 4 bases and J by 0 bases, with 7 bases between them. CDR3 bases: TGCAGCGTTGTGGGGTTCTCCTACGAGCAGTACTTC. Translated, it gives CSVVGFSYEQYF.

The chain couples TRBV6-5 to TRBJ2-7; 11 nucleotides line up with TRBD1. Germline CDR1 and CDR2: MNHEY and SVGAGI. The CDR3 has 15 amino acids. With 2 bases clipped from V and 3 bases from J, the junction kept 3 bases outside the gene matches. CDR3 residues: CASSYAGTGGYEQYF. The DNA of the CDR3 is TGTGCCAGCAGTTACGCCGGGACAGGGGGCTACGAGCAGTACTTC.

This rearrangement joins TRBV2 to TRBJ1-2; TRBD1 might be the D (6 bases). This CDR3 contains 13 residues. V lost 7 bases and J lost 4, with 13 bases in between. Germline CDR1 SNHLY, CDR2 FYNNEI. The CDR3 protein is CASKDSNVYGYTF. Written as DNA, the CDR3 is TGTGCCAGCAAGGACAGTAACGTCTATGGCTACACCTTC.